These 10 T cell receptor beta chains originate from one sample sequenced in a study of CD8+ T cells in alopecia areata. It was cDNA, reverse transcribed from extracted RNA, that served as the sequencing template. Sequenced by immunoSEQ multiplex PCR; TCRdb stores in-frame clones only, minus some. Of about 15,000 clones in the sample, 50% to 65% are singletons; the top ten hold approximately 13%. Individuals with alopecia areata gave both lesional scalp punch biopsies and peripheral blood for collection. Sequencing was done on a sample of skin. The source is a human donor with alopecia areata.

CDR3 sequence (DNA): TGTGCCATCAAAGGGGGCGCGGGGGACGAGCAGTACTTC. It translates to CAIKGGAGDEQYF. The chain links TRBV6-1 to TRBJ2-7; either TRBD1 or TRBD2 may supply D (7 bases each). The V gene lost 10 bases and the J gene lost 5 bases, with 18 bases spanning the gap. The CDR3 totals 13 residues. The V gene's germline CDR1 is MNHNS and CDR2 SASEGT.

The chain joins TRBV7-2 to TRBJ2-2; D gene uncertain. Germline CDR1 SGHTA, CDR2 FQGNSA. The CDR3 spans 13 residues. Trimming shortened V by 5 bases and J by 6 bases, and 10 bases separated the two germline ends. The chain's CDR3 is CASSARISGELFF. In DNA form, the CDR3 reads TGTGCCAGCAGCGCCCGGATTTCCGGGGAGCTGTTTTTT.

The CDR3 DNA reads as TGCGCCAGCCGGGCGGGAGTTTCCTACAATGAGCAGTTCTTC. Its protein is CASRAGVSYNEQFF. The rearrangement joins TRBV5-1 to TRBJ2-1; 7 bases align to TRBD2. The CDR3 totals 14 residues. Trimming removed 7 bases from V and 1 base from J; junction bases left unmatched: 5. The germline V gene has CDR1 SGHRS and CDR2 YFSETQ. The whole variable domain, remainder taken from reference TRBV5-1 and TRBJ2-1, is KAGVTQTPRYLIKTRGQQVTLSCSPISGHRSVSWYQQTPGQGLQFLFEYFSETQRNKGNFPGRFSGRQFSNSRSEMNVSTLELGDSALYLCASRAGVSYNEQFFGPGTRLTVL.

The chain employs TRBV7-9 and TRBJ2-5; D might be TRBD1 or TRBD2, each matching 5 bases. Germline values: CDR1 SEHNR, CDR2 FQNEAQ (reference sequence). The CDR3 sequence is 15 residues long. The V and J ends lost 1 base and 2 bases respectively, with 11 bases between them. DNA for the CDR3: TGTGCCAGCAGCTTAGGTTCGGGGCTTCAAGAGACCCAGTACTTC. It translates to CASSLGSGLQETQYF.

The CDR3 coding sequence is TGTGCCAGCGGTGGACAGGGAGGAAACACCATATATTTT. The encoded protein is CASGGQGGNTIYF. The genes are TRBV27 and TRBJ1-3; 8 bases line up with TRBD1. The CDR3 has 13 amino acids. The junction had 4 bases not matched to a gene; V was cut back by 8 bases and J by 4 bases. Germline-derived CDR1 and CDR2 are MNHEY and SMNVEV (reference sequence).

This rearrangement joins TRBV6-1 to TRBJ2-4; 8 bases fit TRBD2. Germline V CDR1 and CDR2: MNHNS, SASEGT. The CDR3 totals 15 residues. Losses at the gene ends were 5 bases for V and 0 bases for J; bases not matched to a gene: 3. The CDR3 nucleotides are TGTGCCAGCAGTCAACTAGCGGAAGCCAAAAACATTCAGTACTTC. As protein: CASSQLAEAKNIQYF.

The J gene is TRBJ1-2, the V gene TRBV5-4, with D uncertain. There are 13 residues in the CDR3. V was shortened by 2 bases and J by 8 bases, with 13 bases between the two germline ends. Per germline, CDR1 SGHNT and CDR2 YYREEE (reference sequence). CDR3 amino acids: CASSFLDEEGYTF. CDR3 DNA sequence: TGTGCCAGCAGCTTTCTAGATGAGGAAGGCTACACCTTC.

This clone was seen only a few times. The chain is built from TRBV11-3 and TRBJ2-1; 14 nucleotides match TRBD2. CDR1 is SGHNT and CDR2 is YENEEA in the germline V gene. This CDR3 is 16 amino acids long. J gave up 7 bases and V 5 bases, and 7 bases lay outside the gene matches. CDR3 DNA: TGTGCCAGCAGCCCGGGGACTAGCGGGGGAGGGAATGAGCAGTTCTTC. Amino acids: CASSPGTSGGGNEQFF.

This clone is large. The chain links TRBV6-6 to TRBJ1-1; 9 bases line up with TRBD1. With 7 bases clipped from V and 0 bases from J, the junction kept 9 bases outside the gene matches. CDR1 is MNHNY, CDR2 SVGAGI, per germline (reference sequence). The CDR3 loop spans 16 amino acids. CDR3 amino acids: CASTKRTGAMNTEAFF. The DNA of the CDR3 is TGTGCCAGCACTAAAAGGACAGGGGCCATGAACACTGAAGCTTTCTTT.

This clone was recorded only once. This sequence joins TRBV6-6 and TRBJ1-1; the D gene is possibly TRBD1 (5 bases). The CDR3 loop spans 14 amino acids. Trimming pared 10 bases from V and 4 bases from J, leaving 19 bases between. The V gene's germline CDR1 is MNHNY and CDR2 SVGAGI (reference sequence). Written as DNA, the CDR3 is TGTGCCATCGTTCTCGGGACGGTGGGCACTGAAGCTTTCTTT. Residues: CAIVLGTVGTEAFF.